Below, 15 T cell receptor beta chains from the same sample are listed, as sequenced in a study of blood T cell repertoires in COVID-19. Produced via immunoSEQ multiplex PCR; TCRdb's table is partial and in-frame only. Of more than 300,000 clones in the sample, nearly 90% were seen once. Sequences were obtained from peripheral blood. The receptor set was obtained from a woman aged 25 to 39 with COVID-19, enrolled during active disease.

The chain joins TRBV27 to TRBJ2-7; TRBD1 matches at 7 bases. The V and J ends lost 6 bases and 6 bases, in that order; junction bases with no gene match: 8. The V gene's germline CDR1 is MNHEY and CDR2 SMNVEV (reference sequence). This CDR3 is built from 13 residues. CDR3 bases: TGTGCCAGCAGCCCAGGGGGTCTAGTCGAGCAGTACGTC. Its translation: CASSPGGLVEQYV.

The V call is TRBV3-1 (or the pseudogene TRBV3-2), the J call TRBJ2-1; 7 bases fit TRBD2. The CDR3 extends over 15 amino acids. CDR1 LGHDT and CDR2 YNNKEL come from the germline V gene (reference sequence). V lost 7 bases and J lost 0; bases outside the gene matches: 6. The CDR3 region is CASMHGGTSYNEQFF. The CDR3 DNA sequence: TGTGCCAGCATGCACGGGGGGACCTCCTACAATGAGCAGTTCTTC.

The rearrangement links TRBV30 to TRBJ2-2; D may be TRBD1 (6 bases). The CDR3 is 14 amino acids. Trimming removed 0 bases at V and 2 bases at J, with 7 bases between. Germline V gives CDR1 GTSNPN, CDR2 SVGIG (reference sequence). CDR3 DNA sequence: TGTGCCTGGAGTGTACAGGGTAACACCGGGGAGCTGTTTTTT. It codes for CAWSVQGNTGELFF.

This chain joins TRBV5-6 and TRBJ1-2; 10 positions match TRBD1. V was clipped by 0 bases and J by 6 bases; unmatched bases: 5. Germline lookup yields CDR1 SGHDT and CDR2 YYEEEE. The CDR3 covers 15 residues. CDR3 loop: CASSLGRQGANGYTF. The CDR3 DNA sequence: TGTGCCAGCAGCTTGGGCCGACAGGGGGCAAATGGCTACACCTTC.

The rearrangement links TRBV6-5 to TRBJ2-5; the match to TRBD1 covers 10 bases. The V and J ends lost 5 bases and 6 bases, in that order; junction bases with no gene match: 9. The CDR3 totals 15 residues. CDR1 is MNHEY, CDR2 SVGAGI, per germline. The DNA of the CDR3 is TGTGCCAGCAGTCGCACGACAGGGGGCGTACAGACCCAGTACTTC. Translation: CASSRTTGGVQTQYF.

The rearrangement links TRBV12-3 or TRBV12-4 to TRBJ1-5; D unclear. CDR3 length: 13 amino acids. Trimming removed 3 bases from V and 6 bases from J, with 9 bases in between. This CDR3 reads CASSLSRIQPQHF. In DNA, the CDR3 is TGTGCCAGCAGTTTGAGCCGCATTCAGCCCCAGCATTTT.

This clone came up once. The J gene is TRBJ1-1, the V gene TRBV12-3 or TRBV12-4; 9 bases align to TRBD1. Trimming at V came to 6 bases and at J to 4 bases, leaving 3 bases not matched to a gene. The CDR3 totals 13 residues. The chain's CDR3 is CASSDRGTTEAFF. CDR3 in DNA: TGTGCCAGCAGCGACAGGGGGACCACTGAAGCTTTCTTT.

V and J are TRBV6-2 or TRBV6-3 and TRBJ1-6; D is undetermined. V lost 3 bases and J 15 bases, leaving 18 bases between the germline ends. This CDR3 has 14 amino acids. Looked up from germline, CDR1 is MNHEY and CDR2 is SVGEGT. CDR3 in amino acids: CASSYGQTWALLHF. The DNA of the CDR3 is TGTGCCAGCAGTTATGGCCAGACCTGGGCACTCCTCCACTTT.

The gene calls are TRBV6-2 or TRBV6-3 and TRBJ2-7; 8 nucleotides match TRBD1. This CDR3 is 15 amino acids long. Trimming at V came to 5 bases and at J to 0 bases, leaving 6 bases not matched to a gene. The germline gives CDR1 MNHEY, CDR2 SVGEGT. CDR3 in amino acids: CASSPTGTGSYEQYF. Written as DNA, the CDR3 is TGTGCCAGCAGTCCAACCGGGACAGGCTCCTACGAGCAGTACTTC.

This chain links TRBV5-5 with TRBJ2-7; D is ambiguous. The germline gives CDR1 SGHKS, CDR2 YYEKEE (reference sequence). With 0 bases removed from V and 1 base from J, the gap between germline ends came to 8 bases. The CDR3 has 14 amino acids. In nucleotides, the CDR3 is TGTGCCAGCAGCTTGGGGTTTCAGTCCTACGAGCAGTACGTC. It specifies CASSLGFQSYEQYV.

The chain combines TRBV6-5 with TRBJ1-1; the match to TRBD1 covers 11 bases. The V gene end was trimmed by 6 bases and the J gene end by 4 bases; junction bases not matched to a gene: 4. From germline, CDR1 is MNHEY and CDR2 SVGAGI. The CDR3 runs 14 residues. CDR3 nucleotides: TGTGCCAGCAGACACGGGACAGGGGGCACTGAAGCTTTCTTT. It is translated as CASRHGTGGTEAFF.

The chain uses TRBV4-1 and TRBJ1-2, with D unclear. In germline, CDR1 is MGHRA, CDR2 YSYEKL. The CDR3 spans 15 residues. V dropped 4 bases and J dropped 4 bases, with 16 bases sitting between them. CDR3 in DNA: TGCGCCAGCAGCCCCGGACTGGGTTCCCGCTATGGCTACACCTTC. The encoded protein is CASSPGLGSRYGYTF.

The V gene is TRBV6-2 or TRBV6-3, the J gene TRBJ1-1, with D possibly being TRBD1 (6 bases). Trimming pared 2 bases from V and 4 bases from J, leaving 11 bases between. CDR3 size: 14 residues. CDR1 MNHEY and CDR2 SVGEGT come from the germline V gene. This chain's CDR3 is CASSYIGTSTEAFF. Written as DNA, the CDR3 is TGTGCCAGCAGTTACATAGGGACATCCACTGAAGCTTTCTTT.

The CDR3 sequence is CASSLVRDPMDTQYF. In DNA form, the CDR3 reads TGTGCCAGCAGCTTAGTGCGGGATCCTATGGATACGCAGTATTTT. The genes are TRBV7-2 and TRBJ2-3; D perhaps matches TRBD2 (6 bases). The V gene lost 1 base and the J gene lost 6 bases, with 14 bases spanning the gap. Germline-derived CDR1 and CDR2 are SGHTA and FQGNSA. This CDR3 spans 15 amino acids.

As concerns this clone: Other DNA sequences in this specimen translate into the identical CDR3. This chain uses TRBV18 with TRBJ2-3, with TRBD1 as a possible D gene (5 bases). This CDR3 spans 14 amino acids. Trimming cost V 3 bases and J 0 bases, with 7 bases left between them. Germline V lookup: CDR1 KGHSH, CDR2 LQKENI. The CDR3 here is CASSPAGSTDTQYF. The CDR3 nucleotides are TGTGCCAGCTCACCCGCAGGGAGCACAGATACGCAGTATTTT.